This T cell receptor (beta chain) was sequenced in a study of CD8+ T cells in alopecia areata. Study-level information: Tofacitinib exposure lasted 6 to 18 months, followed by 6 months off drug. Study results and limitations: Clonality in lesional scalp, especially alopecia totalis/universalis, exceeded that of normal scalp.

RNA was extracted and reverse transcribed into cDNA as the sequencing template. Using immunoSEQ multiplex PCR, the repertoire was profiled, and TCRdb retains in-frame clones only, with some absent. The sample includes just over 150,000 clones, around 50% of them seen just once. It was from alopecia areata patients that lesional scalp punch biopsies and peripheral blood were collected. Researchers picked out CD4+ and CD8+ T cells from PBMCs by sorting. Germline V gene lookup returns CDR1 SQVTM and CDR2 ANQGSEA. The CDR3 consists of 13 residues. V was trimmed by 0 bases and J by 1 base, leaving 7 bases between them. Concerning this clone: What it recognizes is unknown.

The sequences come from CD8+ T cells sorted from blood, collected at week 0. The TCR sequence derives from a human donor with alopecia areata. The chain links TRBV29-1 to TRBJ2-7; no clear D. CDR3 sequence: CSVEDQQSYEQYF. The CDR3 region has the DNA TGCAGCGTTGAAGATCAACAGTCCTACGAGCAGTACTTC.